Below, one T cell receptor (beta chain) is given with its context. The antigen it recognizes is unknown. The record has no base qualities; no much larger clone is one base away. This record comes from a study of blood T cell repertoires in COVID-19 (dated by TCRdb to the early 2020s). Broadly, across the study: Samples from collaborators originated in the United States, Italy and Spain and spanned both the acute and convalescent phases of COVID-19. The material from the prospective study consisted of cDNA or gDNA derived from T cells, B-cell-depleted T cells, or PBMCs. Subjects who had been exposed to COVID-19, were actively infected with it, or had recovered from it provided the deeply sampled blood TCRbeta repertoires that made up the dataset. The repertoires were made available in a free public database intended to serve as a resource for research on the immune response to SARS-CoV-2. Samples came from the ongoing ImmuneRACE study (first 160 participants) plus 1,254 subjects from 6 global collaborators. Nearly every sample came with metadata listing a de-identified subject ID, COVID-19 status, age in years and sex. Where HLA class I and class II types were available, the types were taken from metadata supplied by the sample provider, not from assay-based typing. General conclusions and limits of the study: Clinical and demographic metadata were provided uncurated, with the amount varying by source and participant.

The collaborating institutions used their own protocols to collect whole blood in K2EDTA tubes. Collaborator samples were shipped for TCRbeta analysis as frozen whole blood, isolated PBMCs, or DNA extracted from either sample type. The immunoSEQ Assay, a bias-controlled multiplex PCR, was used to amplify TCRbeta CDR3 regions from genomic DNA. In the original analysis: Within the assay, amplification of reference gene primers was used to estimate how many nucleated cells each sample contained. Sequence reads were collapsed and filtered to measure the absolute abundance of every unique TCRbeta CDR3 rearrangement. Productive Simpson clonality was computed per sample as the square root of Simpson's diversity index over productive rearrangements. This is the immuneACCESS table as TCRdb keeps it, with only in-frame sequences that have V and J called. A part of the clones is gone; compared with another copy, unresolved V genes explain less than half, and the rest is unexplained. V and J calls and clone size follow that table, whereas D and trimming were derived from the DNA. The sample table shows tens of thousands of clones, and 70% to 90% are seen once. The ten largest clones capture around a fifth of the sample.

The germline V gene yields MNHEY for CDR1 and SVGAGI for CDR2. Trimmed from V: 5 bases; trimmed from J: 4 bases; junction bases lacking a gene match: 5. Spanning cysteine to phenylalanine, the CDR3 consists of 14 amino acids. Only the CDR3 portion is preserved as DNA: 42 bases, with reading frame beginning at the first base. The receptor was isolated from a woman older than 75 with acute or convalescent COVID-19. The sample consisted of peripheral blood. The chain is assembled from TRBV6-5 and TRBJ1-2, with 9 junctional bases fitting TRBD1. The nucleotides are TGTGCCAGCAGTAAGGACAGGGGCGGCTATGGCTACACCTTC. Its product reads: CASSKDRGGYGYTF.